This entry is about one TCR beta chain. The antigen remains undetermined. Produced via immunoSEQ multiplex PCR; TCRdb's table is partial and in-frame only. The sample includes 7,000 to 8,500 clones, more than 70% seen only once; the top ten take roughly 6.6%. The sample originates from a study of neoadjuvant nivolumab and ipilimumab in lung cancer. The CDR3 runs 15 residues. Germline CDR1 MNHEY, CDR2 SVGAGI. Trimming shortened V by 0 bases and J by 2 bases, and 11 bases separated the two germline ends. Points from the study as a whole: Resected tumors had greater TCR richness and clonality than uninvolved lung. TCR clonality did not significantly correlate with pathologic tumor regression. Blood richness before therapy tracked richness in tumors resected after neoadjuvant therapy. From pretherapy to surgery, tumor richness and clonality rose with dual therapy.

J is TRBJ2-7 and V is TRBV6-5; D gene ambiguous. The receptor was derived from an adult with non-small cell lung cancer. The specimen comprised tumor tissue, sampled after neoadjuvant nivolumab, alone or with ipilimumab, at or shortly before surgery. The CDR3 nucleotides read TGTGCCAGCAGTTACTCGAGGCACAGTACCTACGAGCAGTACTTC. This translates into CASSYSRHSTYEQYF.